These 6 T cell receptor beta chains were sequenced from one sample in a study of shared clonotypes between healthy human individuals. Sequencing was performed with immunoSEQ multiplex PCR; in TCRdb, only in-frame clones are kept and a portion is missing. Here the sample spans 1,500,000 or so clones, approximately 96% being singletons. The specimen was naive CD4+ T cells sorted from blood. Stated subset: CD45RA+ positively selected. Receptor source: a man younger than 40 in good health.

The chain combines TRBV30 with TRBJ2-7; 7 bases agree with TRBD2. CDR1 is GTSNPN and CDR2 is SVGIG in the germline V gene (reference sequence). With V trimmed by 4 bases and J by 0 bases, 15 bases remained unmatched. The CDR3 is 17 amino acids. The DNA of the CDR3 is TGTGCCTGGACATCAAGCCGGACTAGTTTGAGCTCCTACGAGCAGTACTTC. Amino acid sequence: CAWTSSRTSLSSYEQYF.

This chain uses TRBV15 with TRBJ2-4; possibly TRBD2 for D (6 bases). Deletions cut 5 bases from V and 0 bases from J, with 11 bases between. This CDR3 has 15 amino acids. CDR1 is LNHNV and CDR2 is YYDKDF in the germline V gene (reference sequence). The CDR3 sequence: CATSYGGEAKNIQYF. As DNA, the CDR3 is TGTGCCACCAGCTACGGCGGGGAAGCCAAAAACATTCAGTACTTC. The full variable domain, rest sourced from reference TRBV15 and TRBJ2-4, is DAMVIQNPRYQVTQFGKPVTLSCSQTLNHNVMYWYQQKSSQAPKLLFHYYDKDFNNEADTPDNFQSRRPNTSFCFLDIRSPGLGDTAMYLCATSYGGEAKNIQYFGAGTRLSVL.

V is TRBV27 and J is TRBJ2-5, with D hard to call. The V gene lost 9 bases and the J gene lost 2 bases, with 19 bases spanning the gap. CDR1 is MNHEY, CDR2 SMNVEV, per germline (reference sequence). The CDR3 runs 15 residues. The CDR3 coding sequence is TGTGCCAGTCTCCCCCTATGGAAGAGTCAAGAGACCCAGTACTTC. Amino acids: CASLPLWKSQETQYF.

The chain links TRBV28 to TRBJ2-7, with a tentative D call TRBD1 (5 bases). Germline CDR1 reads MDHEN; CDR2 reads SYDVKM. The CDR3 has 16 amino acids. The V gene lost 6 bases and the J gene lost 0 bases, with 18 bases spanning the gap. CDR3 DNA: TGTGCCAGCAGCCCCTCGAAGGGGTCGATCTCCTACGAGCAGTACTTC. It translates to CASSPSKGSISYEQYF.

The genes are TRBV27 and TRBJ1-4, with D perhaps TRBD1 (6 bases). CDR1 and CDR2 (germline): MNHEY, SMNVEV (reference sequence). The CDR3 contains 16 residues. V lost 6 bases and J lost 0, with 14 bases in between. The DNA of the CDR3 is TGTGCCAGCAGCCCCGGTAGGGACACAACTAATGAAAAACTGTTTTTT. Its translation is CASSPGRDTTNEKLFF.

CDR3 sequence: CASSQESRRGGVGGTEAFF. As DNA, the CDR3 is TGTGCCAGCAGCCAAGAATCTCGCAGGGGGGGAGTTGGTGGCACTGAAGCTTTCTTT. The genes are TRBV4-2 and TRBJ1-1; 7 nucleotides match TRBD1. This CDR3 contains 19 residues. CDR1 and CDR2 from the germline V gene are LGHNA and YNFKEQ. The V segment lost 0 bases and the J segment 4 bases; nucleotides outside the gene matches: 17.